One sample yielded the 13 T cell receptor beta chains listed below, sequenced in a study of beta chain features in type 1 diabetes. The authors reverse transcribed all of the isolated RNA, so sequencing captured expressed TCRB transcripts. TCRdb's copy holds only in-frame clones and misses some; the assay was immunoSEQ multiplex PCR. The top ten hold under 0.055% of the sample, which has almost 350,000 clones, roughly 21% seen once. The sequenced sample was naive CD4+ T cells from blood. Source of these receptors: a woman between 18 and 29 years old in good health.

This sequence joins TRBV2 and TRBJ1-5, with no clear D. Trimming left V 3 bases short and J 0 bases short, with 6 bases between. Germline V gene sequence: CDR1 SNHLY, CDR2 FYNNEI. The CDR3 has 14 amino acids. The CDR3 region has the DNA TGTGCCAGCAGTGATAGTGATAGCAATCAGCCCCAGCATTTT. The encoded protein is CASSDSDSNQPQHF.

This clone has more than one count but fewer than ten. CDR3 DNA: TGTGCCAGTAGTTCCGGACACTTCTCTGGAAACACCATATATTTT. It yields the protein CASSSGHFSGNTIYF. The chain couples TRBV19 to TRBJ1-3, with TRBD1 as a possible D gene (5 bases). The V and J ends lost 5 bases and 0 bases respectively, with 11 bases between them. The CDR3 consists of 15 residues. CDR1 is LNHDA and CDR2 is SQIVND in the germline V gene (reference sequence).

CDR3 amino acids: CASSVGLAGDNEQYF. CDR3 DNA sequence: TGTGCCAGCAGCGTGGGACTAGCGGGAGACAACGAGCAGTACTTC. V gene TRBV9 combines with J gene TRBJ2-7; 14 nucleotides line up with TRBD2. The junction had 3 bases not matched to a gene; V was cut back by 2 bases and J by 5 bases. Germline V gene lookup returns CDR1 SGDLS and CDR2 YYNGEE. The CDR3 is made up of 15 amino acids. Together with reference TRBV9 and TRBJ2-7, the CDR3 gives the full variable domain: DSGVTQTPKHLITATGQRVTLRCSPRSGDLSVYWYQQSLDQGLQFLIQYYNGEERAKGNILERFSAQQFPDLHSELNLSSLELGDSALYFCASSVGLAGDNEQYFGPGTRLTVT.

This clone appeared a few times. CDR3 protein: CASSQGASGYTF. CDR3 coding DNA: TGTGCCAGCAGCCAGGGGGCTAGTGGCTACACCTTC. V and J are TRBV7-3 and TRBJ1-2; 8 bases align to TRBD1. J was trimmed by 7 bases and V by 5 bases; bases with no gene match: 3. Germline CDR1 is SGHTA and CDR2 is FQGTGA. The CDR3 contains 12 residues.

The CDR3 protein is CASSPRTSVQETQYF. DNA of the CDR3: TGTGCCAGCAGCCCGCGGACTAGCGTTCAAGAGACCCAGTACTTC. The rearrangement links TRBV5-4 to TRBJ2-5; 9 bases align to TRBD2. Germline lookup yields CDR1 SGHNT and CDR2 YYREEE (reference sequence). With V trimmed by 4 bases and J by 2 bases, 6 bases remained unmatched. The CDR3 totals 15 residues.

This clone was detected a few times. This chain connects TRBV5-1 to TRBJ1-6; 7 nucleotides match TRBD1. V trimming: 4 bases; J trimming: 7 bases; junction bases outside the gene matches: 5. From germline, CDR1 is SGHRS and CDR2 YFSETQ. CDR3 length: 14 residues. The CDR3 DNA reads as TGCGCCAGCAGCACTAGGGGACAGAATTCACCCCTCCACTTT. Protein product: CASSTRGQNSPLHF.

This clone appeared a few times. V gene TRBV4-1 combines with J gene TRBJ1-1; 10 positions match TRBD1. This CDR3 is 14 amino acids long. The germline V gene has CDR1 MGHRA and CDR2 YSYEKL. The junction had 3 bases not matched to a gene; V was cut back by 4 bases and J by 4 bases. Here the CDR3 DNA reads TGCGCCAGCAGCCGGGACAGGGGACTCACTGAAGCTTTCTTT. This encodes CASSRDRGLTEAFF.

This clone showed up just a few times. The gene calls are TRBV7-9 and TRBJ2-7, with TRBD1 matching 10 bases. This CDR3 has 14 amino acids. Per the germline V gene, CDR1 is SEHNR and CDR2 is FQNEAQ (reference sequence). Trimming at V came to 5 bases and at J to 4 bases, leaving 5 bases not matched to a gene. CDR3 loop: CASSLRDRGYEQYF. CDR3 DNA: TGTGCCAGCAGCCTCCGGGACAGGGGATACGAGCAGTACTTC.

This clone has only a few counts. This sequence joins TRBV10-3 and TRBJ1-1; no clear D gene. Looked up from germline, CDR1 is ENHRY and CDR2 is SYGVKD. Trimming pared 7 bases from V and 1 base from J, leaving 10 bases between. The length of the CDR3 is 13 residues. The CDR3 sequence: CAITPSGNTEAFF. The CDR3 region has the DNA TGTGCCATCACTCCCTCGGGGAACACTGAAGCTTTCTTT.

The rearrangement uses TRBV7-9 and TRBJ2-3; D ambiguous. Trimming shortened V by 8 bases and J by 5 bases, and 5 bases separated the two germline ends. Germline V gene lookup returns CDR1 SEHNR and CDR2 FQNEAQ (reference sequence). This CDR3 contains 10 residues. The CDR3, as DNA: TGTGCCAGCGCCAGAGATACGCAGTATTTT. Its translation: CASARDTQYF.

This chain connects TRBV5-1 to TRBJ2-7, with TRBD1 as a possible D gene (5 bases). The CDR3 sequence is 15 residues long. With 0 bases removed from V and 0 bases from J, the gap between germline ends came to 10 bases. Germline V gene data show CDR1 as SGHRS and CDR2 as YFSETQ. CDR3 DNA sequence: TGCGCCAGCAGCTTGGACAAGACAGCCTCCTACGAGCAGTACTTC. This encodes CASSLDKTASYEQYF.

This clone came up a few times. The rearrangement links TRBV9 to TRBJ1-2; 9 bases fit TRBD1. Losses at the gene ends were 3 bases for V and 5 bases for J; bases not matched to a gene: 5. The CDR3 sequence is 14 residues long. Germline V CDR1 and CDR2: SGDLS, YYNGEE. The CDR3: CASSGSDRGYGYTF. The DNA of the CDR3 is TGTGCCAGCAGCGGATCGGACAGGGGTTATGGCTACACCTTC.

The chain has TRBV27 and TRBJ1-2; 10 bases fit TRBD1. Germline V gene sequence: CDR1 MNHEY, CDR2 SMNVEV (reference sequence). The V segment lost 5 bases and the J segment 3 bases; nucleotides outside the gene matches: 6. The CDR3 loop spans 15 amino acids. CDR3 amino acids: CASSAAGTGDYGYTF. For the CDR3, the DNA is TGTGCCAGCAGTGCGGCCGGGACAGGGGACTATGGCTACACCTTC.